This note documents a single T cell receptor (beta chain) sequence. The antigen remains undetermined. Produced via immunoSEQ multiplex PCR; TCRdb's table is partial and in-frame only. This sample has about 15,000 clones, with about two thirds found just once. The sample comes from a study of T cell clonotyping in hematopoietic cell transplantation. This CDR3 region has 14 residues. From germline, CDR1 is SNHLY and CDR2 FYNNEI. The V gene lost 4 bases and the J gene lost 8 bases, with 14 bases spanning the gap. General study findings and limits: No sorting was done, leaving CD4 and CD8 contributions mixed.

This TCR came from a woman aged 55-69 years in good health. Some clones in this sample may be carry-over from other donors' samples. The chain employs TRBV2 and TRBJ1-4, with TRBD1 as a possible D gene (6 bases). What was sequenced was peripheral blood mononuclear cells. CDR3 protein: CASSVIQGLEKLFF. The CDR3 DNA follows: TGTGCCAGCAGTGTGATACAGGGCTTGGAAAAACTGTTTTTT.